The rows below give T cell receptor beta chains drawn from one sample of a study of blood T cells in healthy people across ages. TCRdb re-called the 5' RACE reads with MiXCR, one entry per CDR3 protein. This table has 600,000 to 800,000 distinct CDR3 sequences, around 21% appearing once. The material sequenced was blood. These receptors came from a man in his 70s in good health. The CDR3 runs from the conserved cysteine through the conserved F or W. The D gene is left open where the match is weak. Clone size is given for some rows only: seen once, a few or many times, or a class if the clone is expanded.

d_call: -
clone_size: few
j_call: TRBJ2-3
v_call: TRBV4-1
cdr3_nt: TGCGCCAGCAGCCGAGATCAGGGGCCTCGCACAGATACGCAGTATTTT
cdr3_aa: CASSRDQGPRTDTQYF

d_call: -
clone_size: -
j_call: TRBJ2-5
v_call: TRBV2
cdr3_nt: TGTGCCAGCAGCCCTACCTCAGAGACCCAGTACTTC
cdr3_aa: CASSPTSETQYF

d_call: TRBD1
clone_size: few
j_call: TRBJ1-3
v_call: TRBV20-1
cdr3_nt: TGCAGTGCCAGTGACAGGGTGGGAAACACCATATATTTT
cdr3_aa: CSASDRVGNTIYF

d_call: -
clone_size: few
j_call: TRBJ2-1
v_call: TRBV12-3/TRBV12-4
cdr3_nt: TGTGCCAGCAGCTGGAATGAGCGGGATGAGCAGTTCTTC
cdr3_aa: CASSWNERDEQFF

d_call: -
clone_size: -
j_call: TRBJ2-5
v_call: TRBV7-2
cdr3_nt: TGTGCCAGCACCGACGATGGACTACGCAGAGAGACCCAGTACTTC
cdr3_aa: CASTDDGLRRETQYF

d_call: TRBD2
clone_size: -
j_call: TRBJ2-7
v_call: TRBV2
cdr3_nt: TGTGCCAGCACTAGCGGAAACTACTACGAGCAGTACTTC
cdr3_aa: CASTSGNYYEQYF

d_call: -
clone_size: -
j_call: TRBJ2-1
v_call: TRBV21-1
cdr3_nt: TGTGCCAGCAGCATTGAGGGACGGCCGGGACTAGCGTACCACAATGAGCAGTTCTTC
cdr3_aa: CASSIEGRPGLAYHNEQFF

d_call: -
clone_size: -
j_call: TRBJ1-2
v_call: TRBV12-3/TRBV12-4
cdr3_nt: TGTGCCAGCAGTACCCGCCTGGGGGACTACACCTTC
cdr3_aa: CASSTRLGDYTF

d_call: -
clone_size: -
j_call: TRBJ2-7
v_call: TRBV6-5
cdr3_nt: TGTGCCAGCAGCTCAGGGTCCCACGAGCAGTACTTC
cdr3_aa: CASSSGSHEQYF

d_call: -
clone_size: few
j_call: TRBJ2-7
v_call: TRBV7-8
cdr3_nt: TGTGCCAGCAGCCTAGGACGCCCAGGAATCTCGGGGGAGCAGTACTTC
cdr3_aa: CASSLGRPGISGEQYF

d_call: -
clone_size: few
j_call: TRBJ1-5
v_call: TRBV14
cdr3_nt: TGTGCCAGCAGCCTCGGGGTTCAGCCCCAGCATTTT
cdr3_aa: CASSLGVQPQHF

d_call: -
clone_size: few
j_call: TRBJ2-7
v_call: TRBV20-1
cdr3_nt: TGCAGTGCTAGAGAGAGGGACGAACCCTACGAGCAGTACTTC
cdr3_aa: CSARERDEPYEQYF

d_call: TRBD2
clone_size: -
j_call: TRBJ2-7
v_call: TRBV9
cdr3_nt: TGTGCCAGCAGCGTAGAGGTAGCGGGAGAAACGTACGAGCAGTACTTC
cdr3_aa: CASSVEVAGETYEQYF

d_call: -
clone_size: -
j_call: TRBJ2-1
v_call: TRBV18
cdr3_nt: TGTGCCAGCTCACCGACTAGTTACTACAATGAGCAGTTCTTC
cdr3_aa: CASSPTSYYNEQFF

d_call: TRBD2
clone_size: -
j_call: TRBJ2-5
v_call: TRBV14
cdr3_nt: TGTGCCAGCAGCCTAACGACTAGCGGGGTCCAAGAGACCCAGTACTTC
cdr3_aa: CASSLTTSGVQETQYF

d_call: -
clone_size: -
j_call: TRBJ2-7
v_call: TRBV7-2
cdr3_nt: TGTGCCAGCAGCTTGACACCGACCCGGGCTACGTGGGAGCAGTACTTC
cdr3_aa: CASSLTPTRATWEQYF

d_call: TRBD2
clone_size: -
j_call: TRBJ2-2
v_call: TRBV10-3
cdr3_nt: TGTGCCATAGGGGCTAGCGGGAAAGACACCGGGGAGCTGTTTTTT
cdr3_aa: CAIGASGKDTGELFF

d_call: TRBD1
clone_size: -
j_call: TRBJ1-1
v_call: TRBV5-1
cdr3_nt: TGCGCCAGCAGCTCGCAGACAGGGGGCGACACTGAAGCTTTCTTT
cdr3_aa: CASSSQTGGDTEAFF

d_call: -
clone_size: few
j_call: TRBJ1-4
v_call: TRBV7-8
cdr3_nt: TGTGCCAGCAGCTCCAGGACAGATGAAAAACTGTTTTTT
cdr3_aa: CASSSRTDEKLFF

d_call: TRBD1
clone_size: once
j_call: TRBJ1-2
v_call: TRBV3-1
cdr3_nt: TGTGCCAGCAGCCAAGGACAGGGGTTGGGCTACACCTTC
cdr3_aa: CASSQGQGLGYTF

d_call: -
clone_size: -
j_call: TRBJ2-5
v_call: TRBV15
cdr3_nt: TGTGCCACCACCCCGGACTATGCGCAGACCCAGTACTTC
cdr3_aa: CATTPDYAQTQYF

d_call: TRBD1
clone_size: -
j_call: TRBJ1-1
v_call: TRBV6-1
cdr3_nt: TGTGCCAGCAGTGAGCAGGGGGCGACTGAAGCTTTCTTT
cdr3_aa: CASSEQGATEAFF

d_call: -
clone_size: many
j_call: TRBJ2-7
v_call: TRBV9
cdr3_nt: TGTGCCAGCAGCGTAGCAGGGTCGGGCTACGAGCAGTACTTC
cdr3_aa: CASSVAGSGYEQYF

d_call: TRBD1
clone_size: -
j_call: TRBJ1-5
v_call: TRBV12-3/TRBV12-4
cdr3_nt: TGTGCCAGCAGTTTCGAAGGGGGCCCTAATCAGCCCCAGCATTTT
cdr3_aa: CASSFEGGPNQPQHF

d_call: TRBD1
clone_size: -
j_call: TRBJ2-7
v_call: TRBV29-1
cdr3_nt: TGCAGCGTTGCCGGGACAGAGGTCGAGCAGTACTTC
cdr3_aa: CSVAGTEVEQYF

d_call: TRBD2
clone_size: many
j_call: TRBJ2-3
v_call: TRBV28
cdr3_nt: TGTGCCAGCAGTCCAGTGACTAGCGGGATCGCAGATACGCAGTATTTT
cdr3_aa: CASSPVTSGIADTQYF

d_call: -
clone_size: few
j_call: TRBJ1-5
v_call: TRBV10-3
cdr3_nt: TGTGCCATCAGCGAGTGGGGGGGTGCAAATCAGCCCCAGCATTTT
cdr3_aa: CAISEWGGANQPQHF

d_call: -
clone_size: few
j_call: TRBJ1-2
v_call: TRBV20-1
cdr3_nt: TGCAGTGCTAGTGTCTATGGCTACACCTTC
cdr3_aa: CSASVYGYTF

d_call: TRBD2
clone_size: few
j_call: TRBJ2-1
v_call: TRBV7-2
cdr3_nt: TGTGCCAGCAGCTTCCGCACCTCTCTAGCGGGAGGAACTAACAATGAGCAGTTCTTC
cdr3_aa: CASSFRTSLAGGTNNEQFF

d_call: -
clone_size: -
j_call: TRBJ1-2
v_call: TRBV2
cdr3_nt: TGTGCCAGCAGTGGAATCTCTAACTATGGCTACACCTTC
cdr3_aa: CASSGISNYGYTF

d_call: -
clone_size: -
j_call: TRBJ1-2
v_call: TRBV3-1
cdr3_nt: TGTGCCAGCAGCCCCTGGGCAGACTATGGCTACACCTTC
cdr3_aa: CASSPWADYGYTF

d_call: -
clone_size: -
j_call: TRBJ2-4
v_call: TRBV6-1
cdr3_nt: TGTGCCAGCAGTGAACAGGTAGTAGCCAAAAACATTCAGTACTTC
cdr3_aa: CASSEQVVAKNIQYF

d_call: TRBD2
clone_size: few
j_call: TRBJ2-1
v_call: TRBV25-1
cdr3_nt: TGTGCCAGCAGTGAATGGGGCGGGAGTGCCGGTGAGCAGTTCTTC
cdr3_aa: CASSEWGGSAGEQFF

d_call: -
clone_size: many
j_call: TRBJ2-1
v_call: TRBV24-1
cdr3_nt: TGTGCCACCAGTGCCGGTTGGGAGCGGGCCAATGAGCAGTTCTTC
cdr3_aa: CATSAGWERANEQFF

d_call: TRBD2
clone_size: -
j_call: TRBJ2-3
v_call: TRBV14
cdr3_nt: TGTGCCAGCAGGCATACTAGCGGGGCTAGCACAGATACGCAGTATTTT
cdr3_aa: CASRHTSGASTDTQYF

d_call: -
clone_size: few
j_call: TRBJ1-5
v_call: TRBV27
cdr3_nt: TGTGCCAGCAGTTTTAGTGCAAGCAATCAGCCCCAGCATTTT
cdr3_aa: CASSFSASNQPQHF

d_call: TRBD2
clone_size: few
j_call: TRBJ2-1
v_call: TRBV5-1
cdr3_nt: TGCGCCAGCAGCTTGGGTAGCGGGAGTTCCGATGAGCAGTTCTTC
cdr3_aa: CASSLGSGSSDEQFF

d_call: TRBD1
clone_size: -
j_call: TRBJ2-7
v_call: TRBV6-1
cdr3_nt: TGTGCCAGCAGCCGCGAAGCGGGACAGGGGATGACCTACGAGCAGTACTTC
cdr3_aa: CASSREAGQGMTYEQYF

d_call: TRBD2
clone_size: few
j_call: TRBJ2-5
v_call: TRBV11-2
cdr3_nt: TGTGCCAGCAGCTTAAGGGCAGGGAGGGTAGAGACCCAGTACTTC
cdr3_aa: CASSLRAGRVETQYF